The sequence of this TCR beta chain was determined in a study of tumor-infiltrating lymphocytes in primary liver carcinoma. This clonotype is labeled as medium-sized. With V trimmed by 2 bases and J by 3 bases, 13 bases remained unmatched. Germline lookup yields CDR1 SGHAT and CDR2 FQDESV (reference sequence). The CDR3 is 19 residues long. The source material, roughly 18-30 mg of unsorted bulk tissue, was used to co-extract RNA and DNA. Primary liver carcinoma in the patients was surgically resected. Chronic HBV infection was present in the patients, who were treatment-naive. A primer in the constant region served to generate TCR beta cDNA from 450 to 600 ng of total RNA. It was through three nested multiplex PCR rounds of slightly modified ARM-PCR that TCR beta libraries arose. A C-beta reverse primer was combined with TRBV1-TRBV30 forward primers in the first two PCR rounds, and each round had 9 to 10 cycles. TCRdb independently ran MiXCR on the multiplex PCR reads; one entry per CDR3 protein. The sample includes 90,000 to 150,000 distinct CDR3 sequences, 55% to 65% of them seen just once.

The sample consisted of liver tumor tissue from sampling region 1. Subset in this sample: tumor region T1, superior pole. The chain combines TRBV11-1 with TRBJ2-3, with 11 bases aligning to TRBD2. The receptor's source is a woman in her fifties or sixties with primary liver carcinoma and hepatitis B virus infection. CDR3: CASSLRVPTSGRATDTQYF. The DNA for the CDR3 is TGTGCCAGCAGCTTAAGGGTCCCTACTAGCGGGAGAGCGACAGATACGCAGTATTTT.